The sequence of this T cell receptor (beta chain) was determined in a study of cytomegalovirus exposure and HLA in healthy donors. PCR employed 60 Vbeta and 13 Jbeta primers. Data came from immunoSEQ multiplex PCR; TCRdb stores just in-frame clones and leaves some out. The sample contains about 83,000 clones, roughly four fifths of which appear only once. The specimen sequenced was PBMCs. This sequence was found in a woman in her thirties in good health and CMV-seronegative.

The CDR3 DNA sequence: TGTGCCAGCACTCGGCGGGAGGGCTACGAGCAGTACTTC. Protein sequence: CASTRREGYEQYF. The chain uses TRBV25-1 and TRBJ2-7; 9 nucleotides agree with TRBD2. CDR3 length: 13 residues. CDR1 is MGHDK and CDR2 is SYGVNS in the germline V gene. V gave up 7 bases and J gave up 3 bases; unmatched junction bases: 4.